This TCR beta chain was retrieved from a study of shared clonotypes between healthy human individuals. Some 28,000 T cell genomes (around 0.2 ug DNA) went into each sorted-subset replicate. Source study methods: Filtering differed, since immunoSEQ gave only junction sequences and no quality scores. TCRdb keeps only in-frame clones here, not all; method: immunoSEQ multiplex PCR. D and trimming come from the DNA, and the V and J calls and clone size come from that table. The table lists 760,000 or so clones, about 97% of them singletons, with less than 0.25% in the top ten. It was CD45RO-negative cells, positively selected for CCR7, that made up naive CD8 cells, with terminally differentiated effector memory CD45RA+ cells excluded. In regard to this clone: What it recognizes is unknown.

The germline V gene encodes CDR1 MNHEY and CDR2 SVGAGI. The CDR3 runs 16 residues. Trimming removed 4 bases at V and 5 bases at J, with 18 bases between. Points from the study as a whole: Clonotypes which were not shared had lower generation probabilities than clonotypes that all four donors shared.

This receptor was obtained from a man aged 30 to 39 in good health. The rearrangement links TRBV6-5 to TRBJ2-1; perhaps TRBD2 as D (7 bases). The specimen was naive CD8+ T cells sorted from blood. The CDR3 bases are TGTGCCAGCAGTTTTTACAGGGCTAGCGGCGACAATGAGCAGTTCTTC. Translating it yields CASSFYRASGDNEQFF.